Listed here are 5 T cell receptor beta chains from one sample, sequenced in a study of response to subunit inactivated influenza vaccine. TCRdb itself ran the RT-PCR reads through MiXCR, one entry per CDR3 protein. The sample holds almost 250,000 distinct CDR3 sequences, 12% seen once. Sequencing used non-naive T cells sorted from PBMCs, obtained less than 15 days before vaccination. The receptor source for this set is a man aged 50 or older who received an inactivated influenza vaccine.

V usage is TRBV4-2 and J usage is TRBJ2-2; unclear D gene. V shed 4 bases and J shed 1 base, with 10 bases lying between them. Looked up from germline, CDR1 is LGHNA and CDR2 is YNFKEQ. The CDR3 spans 15 residues. CDR3 protein: CASSREPQNTGELFF. CDR3 sequence (DNA): TGTGCCAGCAGCCGAGAACCCCAGAACACCGGGGAGCTGTTTTTT.

This clonotype has ten or more counts. V gene TRBV6-2 or TRBV6-3 combines with J gene TRBJ1-2; no definite D call. The CDR3 covers 13 residues. V lost 2 bases and J 2 bases, leaving 6 bases between the germline ends. Germline CDR1 MNHEY, CDR2 SVGEGT. The CDR3 region is CASSYDINYGYTF. The CDR3 bases are TGTGCCAGCAGTTACGATATCAACTATGGCTACACCTTC.

This clonotype came up a few times. V usage is TRBV7-9 and J usage is TRBJ2-3; D is tentatively TRBD1 or TRBD2 (6 bases each). With 4 bases removed from V and 1 base from J, the gap between germline ends came to 15 bases. CDR1 is SEHNR, CDR2 FQNEAQ, per germline (reference sequence). This CDR3 region has 16 residues. CDR3 nucleotides: TGTGCCAGCAGCTCCTCCGGGGGCATCGGCACAGATACGCAGTATTTT. Translating it yields CASSSSGGIGTDTQYF.

This clonotype was observed many times. The V gene is TRBV2, the J gene TRBJ2-3, with D tentatively TRBD2 (5 bases). The CDR3 is 16 amino acids. Trimming shortened V by 5 bases and J by 3 bases, and 18 bases separated the two germline ends. CDR1 is SNHLY, CDR2 FYNNEI, per germline. The CDR3 bases are TGTGCCAGCAGTTCCCTACTACTTAGCGTGACAGATACGCAGTATTTT. This translates into CASSSLLLSVTDTQYF.

The rearrangement joins TRBV7-2 to TRBJ2-7, with 8 bases fitting TRBD1. Losses at the gene ends were 5 bases for V and 1 base for J; bases not matched to a gene: 4. Germline V gives CDR1 SGHTA, CDR2 FQGNSA. This CDR3 spans 14 amino acids. The CDR3 region is CASSHRQGSYEQYF. Written as DNA, the CDR3 is TGTGCCAGCAGCCACCGACAGGGGTCCTACGAGCAGTACTTC.